These 27 T cell receptor beta chains were all obtained from the same sample, sequenced in a study of T cells after yellow fever vaccination. One entry per CDR3 protein, called by TCRdb with MiXCR from the 5' RACE reads. The table has hundreds of thousands of distinct CDR3 sequences, around a fifth seen once; the top ten hold 15% to 20%. The sample here was PBMCs, taken approximately 22 days after the first yellow fever vaccination. The receptors originated from a man aged 18-30 years who received the YFV17D yellow fever vaccine.

V and J are TRBV29-1 and TRBJ2-1; 10 bases align to TRBD1. CDR1 and CDR2 from the germline V gene are SQVTM and ANQGSEA. This CDR3 has 13 amino acids. V lost 3 bases, J lost 14 bases, and 10 bases stayed unmatched. This CDR3 is CSVETGGADYEFF. CDR3 nucleotide sequence: TGCAGCGTTGAGACAGGGGGCGCGGACTACGAGTTCTTC.

This clonotype was seen a handful of times. V usage is TRBV20-1 and J usage is TRBJ2-5; 10 nucleotides align to TRBD2. Per germline, CDR1 DFQATT and CDR2 SNEGSKA (reference sequence). The V segment lost 2 bases and the J segment 0 bases; nucleotides outside the gene matches: 3. The CDR3 covers 15 residues. The CDR3: CSARWTSGNQETQYF. In nucleotides, the CDR3 is TGCAGTGCTAGATGGACTAGCGGAAACCAAGAGACCCAGTACTTC.

Many counts were recorded for this clonotype. The chain recombines TRBV6-5 with TRBJ1-5; D might be TRBD1 (6 bases). The CDR3 loop spans 15 amino acids. Per the germline V gene, CDR1 is MNHEY and CDR2 is SVGAGI. The V end was cut by 6 bases, the J end by 0 bases, with 12 bases between. CDR3 residues: CASRRTGFSNQPQHF. The DNA of the CDR3 is TGTGCCAGCAGGCGAACAGGGTTTAGCAATCAGCCCCAGCATTTT.

V usage is TRBV21-1 and J usage is TRBJ2-3; the table names TRBD2, a call not compared with the DNA. TRBV21-1 is shown as a pseudogene. This CDR3 region has 23 residues. The CDR3 bases are TGTGCCAGCAGCACACCGGGACTAGCGGGGGGGGAAAGCATAGAAGCCCGCACAGATACGCAGTATTTT. This encodes CASSTPGLAGGESIEARTDTQYF.

The V and J genes are TRBV7-2 and TRBJ1-1; 12 nucleotides align to TRBD1. The CDR3 sequence is 14 residues long. The J segment lost 4 bases and the V segment lost 5 bases, leaving 2 bases of the junction unmatched. The germline CDR1 and CDR2 sequences are SGHTA and FQGNSA. CDR3 sequence reads: CASSRDRGLTEAFF. As DNA, the CDR3 is TGTGCCAGCAGCCGGGACAGGGGGCTCACTGAAGCTTTCTTT.

Many counts were recorded for this clonotype. CDR3 nucleotides: TGTGCCAGCAGTTGGGCACAGCCAAGCACAGATACGCAGTATTTT. The encoded protein is CASSWAQPSTDTQYF. The chain uses TRBV6-5 and TRBJ2-3; D unresolved. Germline CDR1 and CDR2: MNHEY and SVGAGI. The CDR3 has 15 amino acids. The V end was cut by 4 bases, the J end by 0 bases, with 11 bases between.

This clonotype has a handful of counts. The V and J genes are TRBV4-1 and TRBJ1-2; 7 bases are shared with TRBD1. The CDR3 covers 16 residues. V dropped 0 bases and J dropped 6; count of bases not matched to a gene: 10. CDR1 is MGHRA and CDR2 is YSYEKL in the germline V gene. This chain's CDR3 is CASSQESTGVVHGYTF. CDR3 nucleotides: TGCGCCAGCAGCCAAGAGAGTACAGGGGTAGTTCATGGCTACACCTTC.

This clonotype showed up just a few times. This rearrangement joins TRBV6-5 to TRBJ2-2, with 12 bases fitting TRBD1. Germline V gene data show CDR1 as MNHEY and CDR2 as SVGAGI. The CDR3 extends over 19 amino acids. Germline trimming cut 4 bases from V and 5 bases from J; bases unmatched to any gene: 14. The CDR3 DNA follows: TGTGCCAGCAGTTTCTGGGACAGGGGGCTGGAAACCCGAACCGGGGAGCTGTTTTTT. Its translation is CASSFWDRGLETRTGELFF.

This clonotype was recorded only once. This chain joins TRBV5-1 and TRBJ2-5; possible D gene TRBD1, 6 bases. The CDR3 runs 15 residues. Between the trimmed V and J ends, which lost 3 bases and 4 bases, there was a span of 16 bases. From germline, CDR1 is SGHRS and CDR2 YFSETQ. The CDR3 bases are TGCGCCAGCAGCTCAGTCGGGACAATTGGAGAGACCCAGTACTTC. As protein: CASSSVGTIGETQYF. Based on the CDR3 plus reference TRBV5-1 and TRBJ2-5, the full variable domain is KAGVTQTPRYLIKTRGQQVTLSCSPISGHRSVSWYQQTPGQGLQFLFEYFSETQRNKGNFPGRFSGRQFSNSRSEMNVSTLELGDSALYLCASSSVGTIGETQYFGPGTRLLVL.

The chain uses TRBV5-1 and TRBJ2-2; D is possibly TRBD1 (6 bases). Per germline, CDR1 SGHRS and CDR2 YFSETQ. Deletions cut 3 bases from V and 4 bases from J, with 16 bases between. The CDR3 extends over 16 amino acids. The DNA for the CDR3 is TGCGCCAGCAGCTCCAGCCCAGCGACAGGCACCGGGGAGCTGTTTTTT. Translated, it gives CASSSSPATGTGELFF.

This chain links TRBV6-5 with TRBJ1-2; 9 positions match TRBD1. In germline, CDR1 is MNHEY, CDR2 SVGAGI. The CDR3 has 18 residues. The V gene end was trimmed by 0 bases and the J gene end by 4 bases; junction bases not matched to a gene: 12. In nucleotides, the CDR3 is TGTGCCAGCAGTTACTCCATACGCGGGACAGGGTGGGTCTATGGCTACACCTTC. This sequence encodes CASSYSIRGTGWVYGYTF.

The chain couples TRBV9 to TRBJ2-2; D is unresolved. The CDR3 is 14 amino acids. The germline V gene has CDR1 SGDLS and CDR2 YYNGEE. The ends were cut back, 0 bases at V and 1 base at J, with 4 bases in the middle. CDR3 loop: CASSVVWNTGELFF. The CDR3 region has the DNA TGTGCCAGCAGCGTAGTCTGGAACACCGGGGAGCTGTTTTTT.

The chain combines TRBV12-5 with TRBJ1-4, with D possibly matching TRBD1 (5 bases). The germline CDR1 and CDR2 sequences are LGHNT and FRNRAP. The CDR3 runs to 12 residues. V was trimmed by 5 bases and J by 12 bases, leaving 13 bases between them. CDR3 in amino acids: CASGPRGSELFF. CDR3 sequence (DNA): TGTGCTAGTGGTCCCCGGGGCTCCGAACTGTTTTTT.

The V and J genes are TRBV2 and TRBJ1-2; weak D call: TRBD1 (6 bases). Trimming cost V 6 bases and J 4 bases, with 9 bases left between them. The CDR3 spans 12 residues. The V gene's germline CDR1 is SNHLY and CDR2 FYNNEI. DNA of the CDR3: TGTGCCAGCAGGGGGGACATCTATGGCTACACCTTC. This gives the protein CASRGDIYGYTF.

The chain is built from TRBV29-1 and TRBJ2-7; 8 bases match TRBD1. Germline trimming cut 7 bases from V and 6 bases from J; bases unmatched to any gene: 14. The CDR3 contains 14 residues. Per germline, CDR1 SQVTM and CDR2 ANQGSEA. The CDR3 nucleotides are TGCAGCGCCGAGCGTGGCGGACAGGGCCTCGAGCAGTACGTC. Translating gives CSAERGGQGLEQYV.

The table lists this clonotype with a few counts. The J gene is TRBJ1-2, the V gene TRBV29-1, with TRBD1 matching 11 bases. V trimming: 6 bases; J trimming: 4 bases; junction bases outside the gene matches: 7. This CDR3 contains 14 residues. The germline CDR1 and CDR2 sequences are SQVTM and ANQGSEA. The DNA of the CDR3 is TGCAGCGTCGGCGGGACAGGGGGTATCTATGGCTACACCTTC. Amino acids: CSVGGTGGIYGYTF.

This clonotype was seen at least ten times. This sequence joins TRBV7-9 and TRBJ2-1; D unresolved. This CDR3 is 11 amino acids long. Germline lookup yields CDR1 SEHNR and CDR2 FQNEAQ (reference sequence). The V end lost 5 bases, the J end lost 10 bases, and 9 bases lay between the germline ends. The CDR3 here is CASSLGREQFF. DNA of the CDR3: TGTGCCAGCAGCCTCGGACGGGAGCAGTTCTTC.

This clonotype was counted ten times or more. The V and J genes are TRBV29-1 and TRBJ2-7, with D possibly matching TRBD2 (6 bases). CDR1 and CDR2 from the germline V gene are SQVTM and ANQGSEA. V was clipped by 4 bases and J by 2 bases, with 12 bases between them. CDR3 length: 13 residues. The CDR3 reads CSVVLASTYEQYF. CDR3 coding DNA: TGCAGCGTTGTGCTAGCGTCGACCTACGAGCAGTACTTC.

This chain connects TRBV5-6 to TRBJ2-5; D is perhaps TRBD1 (6 bases). Trimming took off 6 bases at V and 5 bases at J, with 23 bases between the two ends. The CDR3 has 16 residues. The germline V gene encodes CDR1 SGHDT and CDR2 YYEEEE. This CDR3 is CASTFNRGQRRETQYF. CDR3 sequence (DNA): TGTGCCAGCACCTTCAACAGAGGACAGAGACGGGAGACCCAGTACTTC.

The rearrangement uses TRBV4-1 and TRBJ2-3, with TRBD2 as a possible D gene (6 bases). CDR1 is MGHRA and CDR2 is YSYEKL in the germline V gene. The CDR3 has 22 residues. Deletions cut 3 bases from V and 0 bases from J, with 31 bases between. This CDR3 reads CASSQKIITRAGGAESTDTQYF. The CDR3 DNA sequence: TGCGCCAGCAGCCAGAAAATAATAACGAGAGCAGGCGGGGCAGAAAGCACAGATACGCAGTATTTT.

The chain combines TRBV5-1 with TRBJ2-7; D is perhaps TRBD1 (6 bases). The V end lost 4 bases, the J end lost 4 bases, and 15 bases lay between the germline ends. From germline, CDR1 is SGHRS and CDR2 YFSETQ. CDR3 length: 14 amino acids. This CDR3 reads CASSLTTGSYEQYV. The CDR3 DNA sequence: TGCGCCAGCAGCCTCACGACAGGAAGTTACGAGCAGTACGTC.

In this sample, this clonotype turned up many times. The gene calls are TRBV9 and TRBJ2-1; TRBD2 might be the D (5 bases). V was cut by 4 bases and J by 0 bases, with 8 bases left in between. Per germline, CDR1 SGDLS and CDR2 YYNGEE. CDR3 length: 14 residues. The CDR3 loop reads CASSPGSSYNEQFF. The CDR3 region has the DNA TGTGCCAGCAGCCCTGGGAGCTCCTACAATGAGCAGTTCTTC.

This chain uses TRBV20-1 with TRBJ1-5; 7 bases are a match to TRBD1. The CDR3 runs to 13 residues. Germline V CDR1 and CDR2: DFQATT, SNEGSKA (reference sequence). V shed 6 bases, J shed 9 bases, and the junction held 11 bases outside the gene matches. The CDR3 sequence is CSARGQVMGPQHF. As DNA, the CDR3 is TGCAGTGCCCGCGGACAGGTTATGGGGCCCCAGCATTTT.

The chain uses TRBV2 and TRBJ1-4, with 10 nucleotides matching TRBD1. The V and J ends lost 7 bases and 8 bases, in that order; junction bases with no gene match: 16. The length of the CDR3 is 17 residues. Germline CDR1 SNHLY, CDR2 FYNNEI. CDR3 nucleotides: TGTGCCAGCAACAAGGGTCGGGGACAGGGGTTGTCCGAAAAACTGTTTTTT. It translates to CASNKGRGQGLSEKLFF. The variable domain in full, completed from reference TRBV2 and TRBJ1-4, reads EPEVTQTPSHQVTQMGQEVILRCVPISNHLYFYWYRQILGQKVEFLVSFYNNEISEKSEIFDDQFSVERPDGSNFTLKIRSTKLEDSAMYFCASNKGRGQGLSEKLFFGSGTQLSVL.

A remark on this clonotype: The junction differs from germline at one of its ends, possibly a read error. The chain employs TRBV5-6 and TRBJ2-4; D is undetermined. CDR3 length: 12 residues. The germline V gene encodes CDR1 SGHDT and CDR2 YYEEEE. The CDR3 region has the DNA TGTGCCAGCAGCTTGATTTCTAACATTCAGTGCTTC. As protein: CASSLISNIQCF.

This clonotype has only a few counts. The rearrangement joins TRBV3-1 to TRBJ1-2; TRBD1 matches at 10 bases. V gave up 1 base and J gave up 4 bases; unmatched junction bases: 3. The germline gives CDR1 LGHDT, CDR2 YNNKEL (reference sequence). CDR3 size: 15 residues. In DNA form, the CDR3 reads TGTGCCAGCAGCCAAGGGGGACAGGGGCGCTATGGCTACACCTTC. As protein: CASSQGGQGRYGYTF. The variable domain in full, with the rest retrieved from reference TRBV3-1 and TRBJ1-2, is DTAVSQTPKYLVTQMGNDKSIKCEQNLGHDTMYWYKQDSKKFLKIMFSYNNKELIINETVPNRFSPKSPDKAHLNLHINSLELGDSAVYFCASSQGGQGRYGYTFGSGTRLTVV.

The rearrangement links TRBV7-3 to TRBJ2-3; D is undetermined. Germline lookup yields CDR1 SGHTA and CDR2 FQGTGA. The ends were cut back, 3 bases at V and 0 bases at J, with 7 bases in the middle. The CDR3 runs 14 residues. For the CDR3, the DNA is TGTGCCAGCAGCTTCCGATCTAGCACAGATACGCAGTATTTT. This codes for CASSFRSSTDTQYF.